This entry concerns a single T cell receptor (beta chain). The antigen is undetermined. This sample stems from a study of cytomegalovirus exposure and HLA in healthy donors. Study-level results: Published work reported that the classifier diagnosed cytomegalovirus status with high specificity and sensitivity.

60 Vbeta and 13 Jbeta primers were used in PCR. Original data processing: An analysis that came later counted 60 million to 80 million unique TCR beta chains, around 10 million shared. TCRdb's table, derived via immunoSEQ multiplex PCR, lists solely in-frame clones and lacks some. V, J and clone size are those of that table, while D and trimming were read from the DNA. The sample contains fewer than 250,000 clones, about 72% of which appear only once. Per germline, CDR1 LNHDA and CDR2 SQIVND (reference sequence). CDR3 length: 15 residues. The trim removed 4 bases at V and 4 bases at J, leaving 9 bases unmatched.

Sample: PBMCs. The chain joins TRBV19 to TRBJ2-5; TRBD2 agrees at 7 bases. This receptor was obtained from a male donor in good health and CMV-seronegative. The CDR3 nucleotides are TGTGCCAGTAGTACCTGGACGGGAGGAGGAGAGACCCAGTACTTC. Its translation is CASSTWTGGGETQYF.